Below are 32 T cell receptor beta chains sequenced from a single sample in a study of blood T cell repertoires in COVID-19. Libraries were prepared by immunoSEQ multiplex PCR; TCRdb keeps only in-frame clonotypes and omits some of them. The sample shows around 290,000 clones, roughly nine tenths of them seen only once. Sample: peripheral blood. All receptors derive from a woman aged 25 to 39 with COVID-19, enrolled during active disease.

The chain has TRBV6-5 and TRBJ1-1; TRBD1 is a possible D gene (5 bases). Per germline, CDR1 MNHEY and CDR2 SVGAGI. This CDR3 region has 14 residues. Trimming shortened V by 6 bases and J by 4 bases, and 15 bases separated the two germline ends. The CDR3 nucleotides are TGTGCCAGCAGATCAACCCGGGGGGGCACTGAAGCTTTCTTT. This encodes CASRSTRGGTEAFF.

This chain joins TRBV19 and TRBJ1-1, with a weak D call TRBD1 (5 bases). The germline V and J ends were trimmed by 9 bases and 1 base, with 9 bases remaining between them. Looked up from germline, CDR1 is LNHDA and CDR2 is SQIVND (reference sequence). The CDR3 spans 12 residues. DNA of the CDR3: TGTGCCAGCAAAGGACAGAACACTGAAGCTTTCTTT. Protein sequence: CASKGQNTEAFF. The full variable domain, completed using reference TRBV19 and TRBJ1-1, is DGGITQSPKYLFRKEGQNVTLSCEQNLNHDAMYWYRQDPGQGLRLIYYSQIVNDFQKGDIAEGYSVSREKKESFPLTVTSAQKNPTAFYLCASKGQNTEAFFGQGTRLTVV.

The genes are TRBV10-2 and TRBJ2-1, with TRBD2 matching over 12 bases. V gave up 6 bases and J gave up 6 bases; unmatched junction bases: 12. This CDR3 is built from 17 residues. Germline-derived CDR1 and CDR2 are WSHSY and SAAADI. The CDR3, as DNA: TGCGCCAGCAGGCTCGGGCTAGCGGGAGGGCCCTCCAATGAGCAGTTCTTC. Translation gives CASRLGLAGGPSNEQFF.

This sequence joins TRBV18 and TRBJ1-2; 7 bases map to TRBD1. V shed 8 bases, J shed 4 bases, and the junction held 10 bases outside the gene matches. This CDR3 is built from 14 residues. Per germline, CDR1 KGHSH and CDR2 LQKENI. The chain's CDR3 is CASTLPGQRYGYTF. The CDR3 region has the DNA TGTGCCAGCACACTACCGGGACAGCGCTATGGCTACACCTTC.

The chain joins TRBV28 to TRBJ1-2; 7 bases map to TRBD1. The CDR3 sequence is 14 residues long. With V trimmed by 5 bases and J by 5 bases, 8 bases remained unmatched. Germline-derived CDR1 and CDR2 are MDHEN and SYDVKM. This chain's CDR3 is CASSLPDRAYGYTF. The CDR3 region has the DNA TGTGCCAGCAGTCTACCCGACAGGGCGTATGGCTACACCTTC.

CDR3 region: CASSFTGGNTEAFF. The CDR3 DNA reads TGCGCCAGCAGCTTCACAGGGGGGAACACTGAAGCTTTCTTT. The chain has TRBV5-1 and TRBJ1-1; 8 bases are shared with TRBD1. In germline, CDR1 is SGHRS, CDR2 YFSETQ. The J segment lost 1 base and the V segment lost 2 bases, leaving 1 base of the junction unmatched. The CDR3 spans 14 residues.

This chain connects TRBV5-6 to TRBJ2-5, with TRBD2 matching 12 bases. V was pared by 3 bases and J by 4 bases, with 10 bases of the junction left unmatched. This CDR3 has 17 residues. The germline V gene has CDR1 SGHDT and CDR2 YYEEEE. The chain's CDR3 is CASSSEGLAGKLETQYF. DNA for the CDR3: TGTGCCAGCAGCTCGGAAGGACTAGCGGGAAAGCTAGAGACCCAGTACTTC.

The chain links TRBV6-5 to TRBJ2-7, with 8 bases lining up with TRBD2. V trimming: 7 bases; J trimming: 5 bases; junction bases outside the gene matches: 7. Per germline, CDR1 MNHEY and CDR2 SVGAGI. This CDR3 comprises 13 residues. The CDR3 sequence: CASNSGSDDEQYF. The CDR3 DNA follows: TGTGCCAGCAACAGCGGGAGCGATGACGAGCAGTACTTC.

In nucleotides, the CDR3 is TGTGCCAGTAGTCCCCAGGACAGATTCTACGAGCAGTACTTC. It codes for CASSPQDRFYEQYF. This chain connects TRBV19 to TRBJ2-7; the D gene is possibly TRBD1 (6 bases). The germline gives CDR1 LNHDA, CDR2 SQIVND (reference sequence). V dropped 5 bases and J dropped 3 bases, with 14 bases sitting between them. The CDR3 sequence is 14 residues long.

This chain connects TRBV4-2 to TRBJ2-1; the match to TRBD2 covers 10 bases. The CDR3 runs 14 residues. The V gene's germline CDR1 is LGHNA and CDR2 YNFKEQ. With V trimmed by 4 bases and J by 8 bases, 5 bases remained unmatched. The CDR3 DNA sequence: TGTGCCAGCAGCCCGGGACTAGCGTTGGATGAGCAGTTCTTC. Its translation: CASSPGLALDEQFF.

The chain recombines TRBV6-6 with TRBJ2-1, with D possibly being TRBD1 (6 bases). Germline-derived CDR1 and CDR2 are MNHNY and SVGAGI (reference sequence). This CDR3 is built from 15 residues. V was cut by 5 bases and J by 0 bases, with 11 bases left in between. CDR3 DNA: TGTGCCAGCAGTAGACAGGCAAGCTCCTACAATGAGCAGTTCTTC. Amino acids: CASSRQASSYNEQFF.

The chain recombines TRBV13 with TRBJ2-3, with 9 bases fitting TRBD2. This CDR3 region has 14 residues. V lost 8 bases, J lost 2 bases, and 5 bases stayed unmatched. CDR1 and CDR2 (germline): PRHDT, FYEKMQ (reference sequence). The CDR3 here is CASRSSGNTDTQYF. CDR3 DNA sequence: TGTGCCAGCCGGTCTAGCGGGAACACAGATACGCAGTATTTT.

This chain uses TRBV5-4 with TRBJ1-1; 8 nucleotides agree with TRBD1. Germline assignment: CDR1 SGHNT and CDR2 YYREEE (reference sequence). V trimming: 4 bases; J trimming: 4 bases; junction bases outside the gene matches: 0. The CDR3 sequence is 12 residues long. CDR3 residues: CASSQGATEAFF. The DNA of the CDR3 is TGTGCCAGCAGCCAGGGGGCCACTGAAGCTTTCTTT.

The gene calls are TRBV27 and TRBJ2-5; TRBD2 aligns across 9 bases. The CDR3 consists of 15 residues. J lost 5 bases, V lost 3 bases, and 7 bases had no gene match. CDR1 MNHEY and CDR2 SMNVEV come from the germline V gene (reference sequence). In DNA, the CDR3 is TGTGCCAGCAGTTTCGGCGGGAGGGAGTGGGAGACCCAGTACTTC. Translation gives CASSFGGREWETQYF.

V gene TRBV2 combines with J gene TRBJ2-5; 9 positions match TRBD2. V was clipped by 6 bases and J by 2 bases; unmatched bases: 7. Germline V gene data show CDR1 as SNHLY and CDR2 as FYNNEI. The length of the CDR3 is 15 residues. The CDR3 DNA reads TGTGCCAGCAGGCAGGGGACTAGCCAACAAGAGACCCAGTACTTC. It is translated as CASRQGTSQQETQYF.

Here the CDR3 reads CASSPRVAGEQYF. The CDR3 nucleotides are TGTGCCAGTAGTCCCCGGGTCGCTGGGGAGCAGTACTTC. This chain uses TRBV19 with TRBJ2-7, with D hard to call. V dropped 5 bases and J dropped 7 bases, with 15 bases sitting between them. From germline, CDR1 is LNHDA and CDR2 SQIVND (reference sequence). The CDR3 contains 13 residues.

The CDR3 protein is CASSSSLDRAYGYTF. Written as DNA, the CDR3 is TGTGCCAGCAGTTCCTCCCTAGACAGGGCCTATGGCTACACCTTC. The V gene is TRBV6-6, the J gene TRBJ1-2; TRBD1 aligns across 7 bases. The length of the CDR3 is 15 residues. V was pared by 4 bases and J by 4 bases, with 9 bases of the junction left unmatched. Germline CDR1 and CDR2: MNHNY and SVGAGI (reference sequence).

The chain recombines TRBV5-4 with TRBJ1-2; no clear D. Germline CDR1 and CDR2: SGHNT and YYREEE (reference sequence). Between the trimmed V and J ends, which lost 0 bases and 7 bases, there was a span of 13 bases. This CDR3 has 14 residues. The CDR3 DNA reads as TGTGCCAGCAGCTTGGGAGGTGGCAATGGTGGCTACACCTTC. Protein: CASSLGGGNGGYTF.

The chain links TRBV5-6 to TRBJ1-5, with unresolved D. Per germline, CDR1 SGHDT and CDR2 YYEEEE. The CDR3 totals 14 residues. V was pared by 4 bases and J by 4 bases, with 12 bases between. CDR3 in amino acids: CASSRGSINQPQHF. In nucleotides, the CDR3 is TGTGCCAGCAGCCGGGGTAGTATAAATCAGCCCCAGCATTTT. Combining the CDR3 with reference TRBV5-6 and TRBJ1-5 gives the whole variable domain DAGVTQSPTHLIKTRGQQVTLRCSPKSGHDTVSWYQQALGQGPQFIFQYYEEEERQRGNFPDRFSGHQFPNYSSELNVNALLLGDSALYLCASSRGSINQPQHFGDGTRLSIL.

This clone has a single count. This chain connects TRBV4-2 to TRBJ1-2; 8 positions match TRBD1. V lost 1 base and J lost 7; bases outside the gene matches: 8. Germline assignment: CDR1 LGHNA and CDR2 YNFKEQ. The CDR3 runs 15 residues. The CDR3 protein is CASSQAGQGAGGYTF. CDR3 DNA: TGTGCCAGCAGCCAAGCGGGGCAGGGGGCGGGTGGCTACACCTTC.

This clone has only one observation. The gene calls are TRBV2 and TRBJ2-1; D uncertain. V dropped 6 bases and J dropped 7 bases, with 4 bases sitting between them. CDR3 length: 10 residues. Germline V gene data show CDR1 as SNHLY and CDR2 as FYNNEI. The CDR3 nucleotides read TGTGCCAGCAGACTGAATGAGCAGTTCTTC. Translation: CASRLNEQFF.

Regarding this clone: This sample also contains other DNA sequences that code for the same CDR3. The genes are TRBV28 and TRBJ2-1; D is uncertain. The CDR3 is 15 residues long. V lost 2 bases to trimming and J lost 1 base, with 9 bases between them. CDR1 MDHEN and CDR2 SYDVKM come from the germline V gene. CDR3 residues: CASSLAGGSYNEQFF. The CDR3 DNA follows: TGTGCCAGCAGTTTAGCTGGCGGATCCTACAATGAGCAGTTCTTC.

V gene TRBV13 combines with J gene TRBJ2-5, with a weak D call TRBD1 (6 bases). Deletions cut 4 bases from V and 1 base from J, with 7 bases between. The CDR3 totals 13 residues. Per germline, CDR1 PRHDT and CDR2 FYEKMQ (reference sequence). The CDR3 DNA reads TGTGCCAGCAGCTCGACAGGCCAAGAGACCCAGTACTTC. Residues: CASSSTGQETQYF.

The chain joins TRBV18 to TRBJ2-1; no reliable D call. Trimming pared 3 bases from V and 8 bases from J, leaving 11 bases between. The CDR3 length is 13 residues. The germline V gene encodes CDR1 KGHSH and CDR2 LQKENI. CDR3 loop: CASSPRQSDEQFF. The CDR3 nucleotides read TGTGCCAGCTCACCCCGACAATCCGATGAGCAGTTCTTC.

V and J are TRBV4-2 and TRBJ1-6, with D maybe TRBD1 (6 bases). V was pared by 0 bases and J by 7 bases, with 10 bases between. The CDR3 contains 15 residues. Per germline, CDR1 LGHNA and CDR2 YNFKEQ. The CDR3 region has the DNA TGTGCCAGCAGCCAAGAGTACAGGGAAAATTCACCCCTCCACTTT. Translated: CASSQEYRENSPLHF.

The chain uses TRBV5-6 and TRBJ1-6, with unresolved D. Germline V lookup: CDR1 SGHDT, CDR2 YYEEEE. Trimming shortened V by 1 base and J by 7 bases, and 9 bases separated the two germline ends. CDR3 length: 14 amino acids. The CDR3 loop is CASSLPGGNSPLHF. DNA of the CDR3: TGTGCCAGCAGCTTGCCGGGAGGGAATTCACCCCTCCACTTT.

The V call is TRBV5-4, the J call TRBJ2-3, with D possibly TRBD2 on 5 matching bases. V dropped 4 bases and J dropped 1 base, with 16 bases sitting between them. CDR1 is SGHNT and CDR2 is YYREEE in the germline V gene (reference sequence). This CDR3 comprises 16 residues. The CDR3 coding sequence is TGTGCCAGCAGCGACCCGAGGAGCGGCCGCACAGATACGCAGTATTTT. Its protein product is CASSDPRSGRTDTQYF. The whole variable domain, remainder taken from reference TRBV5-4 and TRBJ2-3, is ETGVTQSPTHLIKTRGQQVTLRCSSQSGHNTVSWYQQALGQGPQFIFQYYREEENGRGNFPPRFSGLQFPNYSSELNVNALELDDSALYLCASSDPRSGRTDTQYFGPGTRLTVL.

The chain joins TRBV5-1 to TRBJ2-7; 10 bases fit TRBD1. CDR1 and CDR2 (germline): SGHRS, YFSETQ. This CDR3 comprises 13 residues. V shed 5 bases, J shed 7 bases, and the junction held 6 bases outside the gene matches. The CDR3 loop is CASRAGQGVEQYF. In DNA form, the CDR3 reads TGCGCCAGCAGAGCAGGACAGGGGGTAGAGCAGTACTTC.

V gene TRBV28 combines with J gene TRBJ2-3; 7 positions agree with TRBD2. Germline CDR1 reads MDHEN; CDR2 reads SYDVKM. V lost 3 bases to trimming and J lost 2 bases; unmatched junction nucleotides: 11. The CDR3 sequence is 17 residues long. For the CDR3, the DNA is TGTGCCAGCAGTTTTTCGTCGGATACTAGCGACACAGATACGCAGTATTTT. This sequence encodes CASSFSSDTSDTDTQYF. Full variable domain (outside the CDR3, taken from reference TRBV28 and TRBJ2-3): DVKVTQSSRYLVKRTGEKVFLECVQDMDHENMFWYRQDPGLGLRLIYFSYDVKMKEKGDIPEGYSVSREKKERFSLILESASTNQTSMYLCASSFSSDTSDTDTQYFGPGTRLTVL.

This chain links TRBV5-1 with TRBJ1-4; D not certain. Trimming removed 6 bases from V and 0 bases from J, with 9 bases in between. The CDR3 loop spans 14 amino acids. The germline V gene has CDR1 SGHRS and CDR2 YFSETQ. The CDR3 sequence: CASKAEATNEKLFF. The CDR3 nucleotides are TGCGCCAGCAAAGCGGAAGCAACTAATGAAAAACTGTTTTTT.

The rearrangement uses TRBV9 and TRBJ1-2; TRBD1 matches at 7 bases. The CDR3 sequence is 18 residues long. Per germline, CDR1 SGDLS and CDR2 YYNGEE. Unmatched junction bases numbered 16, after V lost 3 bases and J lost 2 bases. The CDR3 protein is CASSANPATGVGNYGYTF. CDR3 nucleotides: TGTGCCAGCAGCGCCAACCCAGCTACAGGGGTTGGAAACTATGGCTACACCTTC.

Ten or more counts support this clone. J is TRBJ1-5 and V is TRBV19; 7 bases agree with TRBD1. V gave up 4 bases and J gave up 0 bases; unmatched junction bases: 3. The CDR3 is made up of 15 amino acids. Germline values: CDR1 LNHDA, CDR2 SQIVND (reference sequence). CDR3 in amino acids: CASSRGQSSNQPQHF. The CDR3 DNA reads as TGTGCCAGTAGTAGGGGACAGTCTAGCAATCAGCCCCAGCATTTT.